This is a list of T cell receptor beta chains from one sample in a study of cytomegalovirus exposure and HLA in healthy donors. Some clones are missing from TCRdb's copy, which holds only in-frame ones; the method was immunoSEQ multiplex PCR. This sample has 100,000 to 150,000 clones, with 80% found just once. Sequencing input: PBMCs. These receptors all come from a male donor in good health and CMV-seronegative. CDR3s include the opening cysteine and the closing phenylalanine or tryptophan. Each record gives: J gene, D gene, V gene, clone size, CDR3 DNA, CDR3 protein. A D gene is named only where the DNA matches it firmly. A clone size is listed for some rows: how often the clone was seen (once, few, many), or a class if it is expanded.

TRBJ1-1	.	TRBV19	.	TGTGCCAGTAAGAAGACTGCGATGAACACTGAAGCTTTCTTT	CASKKTAMNTEAFF
TRBJ2-7	.	TRBV11-1	.	TGTGCCAGCAGTAGCCTATCGGGACTGACTGACTACGAGCAGTACTTC	CASSSLSGLTDYEQYF
TRBJ2-7	TRBD1	TRBV5-4	.	TGTGCCAGCAGCCCCTACGCCACCGGGACAGGGGACCCCTACGAGCAGTACTTC	CASSPYATGTGDPYEQYF
TRBJ2-7	.	TRBV10-1	few	TGCGCCAGCAGTGAAGGCGGGGGCACCTACGAGCAGTACTTC	CASSEGGGTYEQYF
TRBJ2-3	.	TRBV7-9	.	TGTGCCAGCAGCTCCCAGGGGTTTGGCGCAGATACGCAGTATTTT	CASSSQGFGADTQYF
TRBJ2-1	TRBD2	TRBV5-1	.	TGCGCCAGCAGAATGAGCGGGATGGGCAATGAGCAGTTCTTC	CASRMSGMGNEQFF
TRBJ2-3	.	TRBV6-6	few	TGTGCCAGCTGGAGACAGGAGCTGGATACGCAGTATTTT	CASWRQELDTQYF
TRBJ1-3	.	TRBV6-6	.	TGTGCCAGCAGCCAGCGGGGAAAGGGTGGAAACACCATATATTTT	CASSQRGKGGNTIYF
TRBJ2-7	TRBD1	TRBV28	.	TGTGCCAGCAGTTATGAAACGGACAGGGCTTACGAGCAGTACTTC	CASSYETDRAYEQYF
TRBJ2-1	TRBD2	TRBV4-1	.	TGCGCCAGCAGACGACTAGCGGGCTACAATGAGCAGTTCTTC	CASRRLAGYNEQFF
TRBJ2-1	TRBD1	TRBV13	.	TGTGCCAGCAGCTTACTCGGACAGGGGGGAGCCACCAATGAGCAGTTCTTC	CASSLLGQGGATNEQFF
TRBJ2-1	TRBD1	TRBV10-3	.	TGTGCCATCAGGACTACGGGACAGGGGGCGAATGAGCAGTTCTTC	CAIRTTGQGANEQFF